Below, 10 T cell receptor beta chains from the same sample are listed, as sequenced in a study of graft-versus-host responses after intestinal transplantation. Assay used: immunoSEQ multiplex PCR; TCRdb lists only in-frame clones, some missing. Counted here are some 7,000 clones, 20% to 30% occurring once; the ten biggest clones make up approximately 4.5%. The sample in question was alloreactive CD4+ T cells from a mixed lymphocyte reaction culture, obtained before intestinal transplant. This sample's subset: CFSE-low proliferating T cells sorted from approximately six-day pre-transplant mixed lymphocyte reaction (GvH or HvG direction). The receptor source for this set is a human patient who received an intestinal transplant.

The chain is built from TRBV7-9 and TRBJ2-3; D is ambiguous. The length of the CDR3 is 12 residues. From germline, CDR1 is SEHNR and CDR2 FQNEAQ (reference sequence). With 4 bases removed from V and 3 bases from J, the gap between germline ends came to 5 bases. CDR3: CASSSQTDTQYF. CDR3 bases: TGTGCCAGCAGCTCCCAAACAGATACGCAGTATTTT.

This clone is medium-sized by share. This sequence joins TRBV6-6 and TRBJ2-7; D might be TRBD2 (5 bases). The CDR3 spans 12 residues. Trimming cost V 8 bases and J 1 base, with 9 bases left between them. Germline CDR1 is MNHNY and CDR2 is SVGAGI (reference sequence). CDR3 sequence reads: CASSGSSYEQYF. As DNA, the CDR3 is TGTGCCAGCTCGGGGAGTTCCTACGAGCAGTACTTC.

This sequence joins TRBV18 and TRBJ2-1, with D perhaps given as TRBD1 or TRBD2 (5 bases each). Germline assignment: CDR1 KGHSH and CDR2 LQKENI. This CDR3 has 14 amino acids. Trimming shortened V by 2 bases and J by 9 bases, and 14 bases separated the two germline ends. As DNA, the CDR3 is TGTGCCAGCTCACCATCGGGGCTTGGCGGTGAGCAGTTCTTC. As protein: CASSPSGLGGEQFF. Filled out from reference TRBV18 and TRBJ2-1, the complete variable domain reads NAGVMQNPRHLVRRRGQEARLRCSPMKGHSHVYWYRQLPEEGLKFMVYLQKENIIDESGMPKERFSAEFPKEGPSILRIQQVVRGDSAAYFCASSPSGLGGEQFFGPGTRLTVL.

The rearrangement links TRBV7-9 to TRBJ2-4; D might be TRBD1 or TRBD2, each matching 7 bases. Germline V gene data show CDR1 as SEHNR and CDR2 as FQNEAQ (reference sequence). The germline V and J ends were trimmed by 3 bases and 0 bases, with 12 bases remaining between them. The CDR3 loop spans 16 amino acids. CDR3 region: CASSLGGTVAKNIQYF. CDR3 sequence (DNA): TGTGCCAGCAGCTTGGGAGGGACAGTAGCCAAAAACATTCAGTACTTC.

This clone was counted between two and nine times. The chain employs TRBV7-6 and TRBJ2-7, with a tentative D call TRBD1 (5 bases). The ends were cut back, 6 bases at V and 6 bases at J, with 9 bases in the middle. CDR1 is SGHVS and CDR2 is FNYEAQ in the germline V gene. CDR3 size: 11 residues. The DNA of the CDR3 is TGTGCCAGCAGTACAGGTTTCGAGCAGTACTTC. Translation gives CASSTGFEQYF.

This chain links TRBV30 with TRBJ2-2; D ambiguous. This CDR3 has 13 residues. Germline CDR1 GTSNPN, CDR2 SVGIG (reference sequence). V was clipped by 1 base and J by 1 base, with 4 bases between them. The CDR3 loop is CAWSALNTGELFF. In DNA form, the CDR3 reads TGTGCCTGGAGTGCGCTGAACACCGGGGAGCTGTTTTTT. The whole variable domain, remainder taken from reference TRBV30 and TRBJ2-2, is SQTIHQWPATLVQPVGSPLSLECTVEGTSNPNLYWYRQAAGRGLQLLFYSVGIGQISSEVPQNLSASRPQDRQFILSSKKLLLSDSGFYLCAWSALNTGELFFGEGSRLTVL.

DNA for the CDR3: TGTGCCAGCAGCGTCTTAGCCTACGATTACAATGAGCAGTTCTTC. Residues: CASSVLAYDYNEQFF. The V gene is TRBV9, the J gene TRBJ2-1; D is unresolved. Trimming removed 2 bases at V and 4 bases at J, with 13 bases between. Germline-derived CDR1 and CDR2 are SGDLS and YYNGEE. There are 15 residues in the CDR3.

This clone was seen more than once but under ten times. The chain couples TRBV9 to TRBJ1-6; D is uncertain. Deletions cut 0 bases from V and 6 bases from J, with 13 bases between. This CDR3 is built from 16 residues. Germline CDR1 SGDLS, CDR2 YYNGEE. CDR3 amino acids: CASSVDPGYFNSPLHF. In nucleotides, the CDR3 is TGTGCCAGCAGCGTAGATCCGGGGTACTTTAATTCACCCCTCCACTTT.

V and J are TRBV7-9 and TRBJ1-2; D perhaps matches TRBD1 (5 bases). There are 16 residues in the CDR3. The V end lost 2 bases, the J end lost 2 bases, and 15 bases lay between the germline ends. Per germline, CDR1 SEHNR and CDR2 FQNEAQ (reference sequence). The CDR3 DNA sequence: TGTGCCAGCAGCTTACTTTCCGGGACGGCCAACTATGGCTACACCTTC. Translation: CASSLLSGTANYGYTF. Combining the CDR3 with reference TRBV7-9 and TRBJ1-2 gives the whole variable domain DTGVSQNPRHKITKRGQNVTFRCDPISEHNRLYWYRQTLGQGPEFLTYFQNEAQLEKSRLLSDRFSAERPKGSFSTLEIQRTEQGDSAMYLCASSLLSGTANYGYTFGSGTRLTVV.

V is TRBV19 and J is TRBJ1-2; D is ambiguous. Germline CDR1 is LNHDA and CDR2 is SQIVND (reference sequence). The CDR3 extends over 16 amino acids. V was clipped by 5 bases and J by 0 bases, with 16 bases between them. The CDR3 sequence is CASSAHHSGANYGYTF. CDR3 sequence (DNA): TGTGCCAGTAGTGCCCACCACAGTGGGGCTAACTATGGCTACACCTTC.